This entry lists 2 T cell receptor beta chains sequenced from one sample in a study of T cell changes during pregnancy in multiple sclerosis. The method was immunoSEQ multiplex PCR; TCRdb's version includes in-frame clones alone and lacks a portion of them. The sample includes over 40,000 clones, about 93% of them seen just once. Sample: CD4+ T cells from peripheral blood mononuclear cells, taken in the second trimester of pregnancy. These receptors came from a female donor with multiple sclerosis, enrolled in a pregnancy study.

Worth noting for this clone: The junction does not match germline at one end; this may be a read error. The CDR3 sequence: CASSLQTGSSYEQYF. The CDR3 region has the DNA TGTGCTAGCAGCCTACAAACGGGGAGCTCCTACGAGCAGTACTTC. The rearrangement links TRBV7-7 to TRBJ2-7; maybe TRBD2 (5 bases). The germline V gene has CDR1 SSHAT and CDR2 FNYEAQ (reference sequence). CDR3 length: 15 amino acids.

The chain combines TRBV2 with TRBJ2-7; 9 bases agree with TRBD2. The CDR3 length is 14 residues. Germline loops: CDR1 SNHLY, CDR2 FYNNEI. V shed 5 bases and J 6 bases; nucleotides not matched to a gene: 8. This chain's CDR3 is CASSSTSGPSEQYF. CDR3 bases: TGTGCCAGCAGTTCAACTAGCGGGCCTAGCGAGCAGTACTTC. The variable domain in full, with the rest retrieved from reference TRBV2 and TRBJ2-7, is EPEVTQTPSHQVTQMGQEVILRCVPISNHLYFYWYRQILGQKVEFLVSFYNNEISEKSEIFDDQFSVERPDGSNFTLKIRSTKLEDSAMYFCASSSTSGPSEQYFGPGTRLTVT.